This T cell receptor (beta chain) was observed in a study of identifying expanded T cells in peripheral blood. The study's findings and limits: Across healthy donors, higher total template counts meant significantly greater roughly two-week count variance.

The assay was immunoSEQ multiplex PCR, and TCRdb's table has in-frame clones only and misses some. Among over 100,000 clones, 88% were seen once, and the ten largest hold 7% to 9%. On this clone: Antigen: not known.

Collection occurred without any documented infections or immune events in donors. V gave up 4 bases and J gave up 6 bases; unmatched junction bases: 10. Germline CDR1 and CDR2: SGHRS and YFSETQ. The CDR3 is 16 amino acids. The TCR was taken from a person aged 18 to 75 in good health. The sequenced material came from blood. V and J are TRBV5-1 and TRBJ2-2; 9 nucleotides agree with TRBD2. CDR3 coding DNA: TGCGCCAGCAGCCTAGGGTTAGCGGGAGAAGCCGGGGAGCTGTTTTTT. Protein product: CASSLGLAGEAGELFF. The whole variable domain, remainder taken from reference TRBV5-1 and TRBJ2-2, is KAGVTQTPRYLIKTRGQQVTLSCSPISGHRSVSWYQQTPGQGLQFLFEYFSETQRNKGNFPGRFSGRQFSNSRSEMNVSTLELGDSALYLCASSLGLAGEAGELFFGEGSRLTVL.